The TCR beta chain under discussion was sequenced for a study of T cell repertoires in cytomegalovirus infection. In the study overall: CMV epitopes in the study were HLA-C-restricted (recently identified) and HLA-B-restricted (well studied). Matching HLA type and CMV infection were both indicated by public TCR beta signatures. Findings and caveats of the study: Pooled public TCR beta family frequency picked out CMV carriers with the relevant HLA. CMV-specific TCR beta clonotypes restricted by HLA-C were the ones dominating the ex vivo response.

Remarks on this clonotype: Its antigen is not known. One end of the junction does not line up with germline, which may come from a read error.

TCRdb re-called the reads through MiXCR, storing one row per CDR3 protein. The sample has 200,000 to 250,000 distinct CDR3 sequences; roughly two fifths are singletons. CDR1 and CDR2 (germline): SEHNR, FQNEAQ (reference sequence). The CDR3 loop spans 16 amino acids. The chain carries TRBV7-9 and TRBJ2-1; no firm D call. Material: CD8+ T cells from cultured PBMCs, obtained from culture after CMV antigen stimulation. The TCR originated in a human donor in good health (CMV status not recorded). Some clones in this sample may be carry-over from other donors' samples. The DNA of the CDR3 is TGTGCCGGCAGCTTGTTGGGATTATCCAACTACAATGAGCAGTTCTTC. Protein sequence: CAGSLLGLSNYNEQFF. Together with reference TRBV7-9 and TRBJ2-1, the CDR3 gives the full variable domain: DTGVSQNPRHKITKRGQNVTFRCDPISEHNRLYWYRQTLGQGPEFLTYFQNEAQLEKSRLLSDRFSAERPKGSFSTLEIQRTEQGDSAMYLCAGSLLGLSNYNEQFFGPGTRLTVL.